These 22 T cell receptor beta chains came from one sample sequenced in a study of CD8+CD57+ T cells in acquired aplastic anemia. Genomic DNA templated the TCR beta VDJ and CDR3 profiling. Each CDR3 protein gets one entry after TCRdb re-called the reads with MiXCR. Of more than 250,000 distinct CDR3 sequences listed, less than 85% were seen once; the top ten hold less than 50%. Before being chosen for sequencing, patients had shown CD8+CD57+ cell expansion by flow cytometry. Sequenced sample: sorted CD4+, CD8+, or CD8+CD57+ T cells (not recorded which) from PBMCs. These receptors were collected from a human donor with aplastic anemia.

This clonotype has just a few counts. The chain employs TRBV7-9 and TRBJ2-7; TRBD1 aligns across 8 bases. Looked up from germline, CDR1 is SEHNR and CDR2 is FQNEAQ (reference sequence). V shed 5 bases and J 4 bases; nucleotides not matched to a gene: 19. The CDR3 is made up of 18 amino acids. This CDR3 reads CASSAGTGDQETQYEQYV. CDR3 coding DNA: TGTGCCAGCAGCGCCGGGACAGGCGATCAAGAGACCCAGTACGAGCAGTACGTC.

The chain couples TRBV4-3 to TRBJ2-1, with D tentatively TRBD2 (6 bases). This CDR3 has 13 residues. Germline loops: CDR1 LGHNA, CDR2 YSLEER. DNA of the CDR3: TGCGCTTTCATTGATGGGGGGATCCATGAGCAGTTCTTC. Protein product: CAFIDGGIHEQFF.

For this clonotype: Germline is not matched at one junction end, which may reflect a read error. V is TRBV5-8 and J is TRBJ1-2; D may be TRBD1 (5 bases). Germline values: CDR1 SGHTS, CDR2 YDEGEE. The CDR3 is 16 amino acids. In DNA form, the CDR3 reads TGCGCCAGCTGGTCGGGGAGGGACGGGCTCGTATATGGCTACACCTTC. Amino acid sequence: CASWSGRDGLVYGYTF.

V is TRBV11-2 and J is TRBJ2-3, with D maybe TRBD2 (6 bases). The V end lost 5 bases, the J end lost 4 bases, and 13 bases lay between the germline ends. The CDR3 runs 14 residues. CDR1 SGHAT and CDR2 FQNNGV come from the germline V gene. In DNA form, the CDR3 reads TGTGCCAGCAGCGAGACTAGATTGTCAGATACGCAGTATTTT. This translates into CASSETRLSDTQYF.

Concerning this clonotype: This may be a read error, as it is one base from a much larger clone. The DNA for the CDR3 is TGTGCCAGCAGCTTTAATCCAGACGGGACAGCCCTTTACACCTTC. Residues: CASSFNPDGTALYTF. The chain is built from TRBV7-8 and TRBJ1-2, with TRBD1 identical over 7 bases. Germline CDR1 SGHVS, CDR2 FQNEAQ. Trimming removed 3 bases from V and 11 bases from J; junction bases left unmatched: 15. The CDR3 spans 15 residues.

V is TRBV7-7 and J is TRBJ1-1; the D gene is possibly TRBD1 (5 bases). Germline CDR1 is SSHAT and CDR2 is FNYEAQ (reference sequence). The CDR3 spans 16 residues. Trimming took off 5 bases at V and 8 bases at J, with 24 bases between the two ends. CDR3 sequence reads: CASSPGAETQNKEAFF. CDR3 DNA sequence: TGTGCCAGCAGCCCCGGGGCGGAGACACAAAATAAAGAAGCTTTCTTT.

With respect to this clonotype: Given the absence of the conserved phenylalanine or tryptophan at the CDR3 end, a read error is likely. The DNA is left out, because the CDR3 cannot be placed on it with certainty; the CDR3 is given as TCRdb lists it. The rearrangement links TRBV9 to TRBJ2-3; the table's TRBD1 call for D was not verified on the DNA. The germline V gene encodes CDR1 SGDLS and CDR2 YYNGEE. The CDR3 is made up of 13 amino acids, end residues included. The CDR3 here is CASSERGRGLDYV.

Points on this clonotype: The junction differs from germline at one of its ends, possibly a read error. The chain uses TRBV6-2 or TRBV6-3 and TRBJ1-1, with 8 bases fitting TRBD1. The CDR3 runs to 14 residues. CDR1 and CDR2 (germline): MNHEY, SVGEGT. The DNA of the CDR3 is TGTGCCACAAGTCGGACAGGGCTGTACACTGAAGCTTCCTTT. Translation gives CATSRTGLYTEASF.

The rearrangement uses TRBV5-6 and TRBJ2-3, with D tentatively TRBD1 or TRBD2 (5 bases each). The CDR3 is made up of 13 amino acids. The germline V and J ends were trimmed by 4 bases and 4 bases, with 10 bases remaining between them. Germline V CDR1 and CDR2: SGHDT, YYEEEE. CDR3 in DNA: TGTGCCAGCAGCGAGGGGCAGTCAGATACGCAGTATTTT. Translating it yields CASSEGQSDTQYF.

A word on this clonotype: No conserved phenylalanine or tryptophan ends this CDR3, so it is likely a read error. In nucleotides, the CDR3 is TGTGCCACCAGCAGAGGTAGACAGGAGGGGACCGAGCAGTTCTGC. Its protein product is CATSRGRQEGTEQFC. The rearrangement joins TRBV15 to TRBJ2-1, with D perhaps matching TRBD1 or TRBD2 (6 bases each). The CDR3 is made up of 15 amino acids. The germline V gene has CDR1 LNHNV and CDR2 YYDKDF (reference sequence). V lost 1 base and J lost 10, with 17 bases in between.

This clonotype showed up just once. This is likely a read error, given that the CDR3 carries no conserved phenylalanine or tryptophan at its end. No DNA is shown, since the ends of the CDR3 on it are uncertain; the CDR3 is the one TCRdb lists. V gene TRBV7-3 combines with J gene TRBJ2-3; the D segment call TRBD1 is taken from the table without a DNA check. CDR1 is SGHTA, CDR2 FQGTGA, per germline. The CDR3 is 13 amino acids long, termini counted. CDR3 sequence: CASSPQGTWAETQ.

With respect to this clonotype: One end of the junction fails to match germline, which may point to a read error. The chain joins TRBV7-9 to TRBJ2-3; possibly TRBD1 for D (6 bases). Germline V gene data show CDR1 as SEHNR and CDR2 as FQNEAQ (reference sequence). The CDR3 covers 14 residues. CDR3 loop: CASSLTGHTHTQYF. The CDR3 nucleotides read TGTGCCAGCAGCTTAACGGGACACACTCATACCCAGTATTTT.

This clonotype was picked up a small number of times. A clone one base away is much larger, so this may be a read error. The chain is built from TRBV5-4 and TRBJ2-3; TRBD2 might be the D (5 bases). The germline V gene encodes CDR1 SGHNT and CDR2 YYREEE (reference sequence). Trimming cost V 0 bases and J 6 bases, with 11 bases left between them. The CDR3 covers 14 residues. In DNA form, the CDR3 reads TGTGCCAGCAGCTTGGAGGCGGGTCCCGATACGCAGTATTTT. Translation: CASSLEAGPDTQYF.

This clonotype was seen only a few times. CDR3 residues: CASSGTGGPDTQYF. The CDR3 nucleotides are TGTGCCAGTAGTGGGACAGGAGGTCCCGATACGCAGTATTTT. This chain links TRBV19 with TRBJ2-3; 8 bases fit TRBD1. V was pared by 5 bases and J by 6 bases, with 7 bases of the junction left unmatched. CDR3 size: 14 residues. Germline V lookup: CDR1 LNHDA, CDR2 SQIVND (reference sequence). The whole variable domain, filled in from reference TRBV19 and TRBJ2-3, reads DGGITQSPKYLFRKEGQNVTLSCEQNLNHDAMYWYRQDPGQGLRLIYYSQIVNDFQKGDIAEGYSVSREKKESFPLTVTSAQKNPTAFYLCASSGTGGPDTQYFGPGTRLTVL.

As regards this clonotype: Its ends do not fully match the called genes, so a read error is possible. V usage is TRBV7-2 and J usage is TRBJ2-5; D is possibly TRBD1 or TRBD2 (5 bases each). There are 14 residues in the CDR3. Germline CDR1 SGHTA, CDR2 FQGNSA. CDR3 DNA: TGTGCCAGCAGCAGGGAGAGGGACGGGCTCGTATATGGCTTC. This encodes CASSRERDGLVYGF.

A few counts support this clonotype. A much more abundant neighbour one base away suggests this may be a read error. The CDR3 carries no conserved terminal phenylalanine or tryptophan, so it likely arises from a read error. No DNA is shown, since the ends of the CDR3 on it are uncertain; the CDR3 is the one TCRdb lists. The V and J genes are TRBV7-9 and TRBJ1-5. CDR1 is SEHNR and CDR2 is FQNEAQ in the germline V gene (reference sequence). The CDR3 is 13 amino acids in total, end residues counted. CDR3 loop: CASSFKRSGGSDD.

As regards this clonotype: The CDR3 does not end in the conserved phenylalanine or tryptophan, so this is likely a read error. The CDR3 DNA follows: TGTGCCAGCAGCTTCGCGGGCAGCTACGGGCCCAACGTCCTGACTTGC. Protein sequence: CASSFAGSYGPNVLTC. The chain uses TRBV2 and TRBJ2-6; the D gene is possibly TRBD2 (5 bases). V was pared by 6 bases and J by 8 bases, with 20 bases between. Germline lookup yields CDR1 SNHLY and CDR2 FYNNEI. The CDR3 covers 16 residues.

Concerning this clonotype: A read error may account for a junction end that differs from germline. The rearrangement uses TRBV10-3 and TRBJ1-5; tentatively, D is TRBD1 (5 bases). This CDR3 has 14 amino acids. Germline CDR1 ENHRY, CDR2 SYGVKD. CDR3 protein: CATSDSSPNQPQHF. The CDR3 DNA reads TGTGCCACCAGTGACAGTTCGCCCAATCAGCCCCAGCATTTT.

This clonotype appeared a single time. V and J are TRBV5-6 and TRBJ2-2; D unresolved. Trimming pared 2 bases from V and 6 bases from J, leaving 14 bases between. This CDR3 has 15 amino acids. The germline V gene encodes CDR1 SGHDT and CDR2 YYEEEE. Here the CDR3 DNA reads TGTGCCAGCAGCTTTGGGCAGGAGCTGGCCGGGGAGCTGTTTTTT. Its protein is CASSFGQELAGELFF. Filled out from reference TRBV5-6 and TRBJ2-2, the complete variable domain reads DAGVTQSPTHLIKTRGQQVTLRCSPKSGHDTVSWYQQALGQGPQFIFQYYEEEERQRGNFPDRFSGHQFPNYSSELNVNALLLGDSALYLCASSFGQELAGELFFGEGSRLTVL.

This clonotype has just one count. This rearrangement joins TRBV7-2 to TRBJ1-1; a possible D gene is TRBD1 (6 bases). The CDR3 loop spans 15 amino acids. V was pared by 5 bases and J by 14 bases, with 27 bases between. Germline V gives CDR1 SGHTA, CDR2 FQGNSA. The CDR3 loop reads CASSQVSGSNRDEFF. The CDR3 bases are TGTGCCAGCAGCCAAGTTTCGGGTAGCAACAGGGACGAGTTCTTT.

A word on this clonotype: The CDR3 does not close with the conserved phenylalanine or tryptophan, likely indicating a read error. Because the CDR3's place on the DNA is in doubt, the DNA is left out and the CDR3 is given as listed by TCRdb. CDR3 region: CASSFHGTGTAFS. The chain recombines TRBV7-8 with TRBJ2-3; the D call in the table, TRBD1, was not verified against the DNA. Germline V gene sequence: CDR1 SGHVS, CDR2 FQNEAQ. The CDR3 adds up to 13 amino acids, both ends counted.

The V and J genes are TRBV12-3 or TRBV12-4 and TRBJ1-5, with D unresolved. The CDR3 sequence is 15 residues long. With 6 bases removed from V and 2 bases from J, the gap between germline ends came to 14 bases. The chain's CDR3 is CASSFRDVGNQPQHF. The CDR3 DNA is TGTGCCAGCAGCTTCCGGGATGTAGGCAATCAGCCCCAGCATTTT.